Below are 24 T cell receptor beta chains sequenced from a single sample in a study of spatial heterogeneity in lung cancer. The time point: sample taken at primary tumor resection. The input material, whole RNA from tumor, nontumor lung or frozen PBMC, was sequenced unsorted. TCRdb itself ran the 5' RACE reads through MiXCR, one entry per CDR3 protein. The table shows tens of thousands of distinct CDR3 sequences, with approximately 7.2% occurring only once. The source was PBMCs, collected at surgery. The origin of the receptors is a male donor with early-stage non-small cell lung cancer.

Judged by abundance, this clonotype is medium-sized. V usage is TRBV30 and J usage is TRBJ2-1; 8 bases match TRBD2. In germline, CDR1 is GTSNPN, CDR2 SVGIG (reference sequence). The length of the CDR3 is 13 residues. V dropped 3 bases and J dropped 5; count of bases not matched to a gene: 3. CDR3 DNA sequence: TGTGCCTGGAGCTCAGCGGGAGACAATGAGCAGTTCTTC. Translated, it gives CAWSSAGDNEQFF. Looking up the rest from reference TRBV30 and TRBJ2-1 gives the full variable domain: SQTIHQWPATLVQPVGSPLSLECTVEGTSNPNLYWYRQAAGRGLQLLFYSVGIGQISSEVPQNLSASRPQDRQFILSSKKLLLSDSGFYLCAWSSAGDNEQFFGPGTRLTVL.

The table lists this clonotype with many counts. The J gene is TRBJ1-5, the V gene TRBV28; TRBD1 aligns across 9 bases. V shed 3 bases, J shed 7 bases, and the junction held 4 bases outside the gene matches. This CDR3 is built from 14 residues. The germline V gene encodes CDR1 MDHEN and CDR2 SYDVKM. The CDR3 region has the DNA TGTGCCAGCAGTTTTAGACAGGGGGGACAGCCCCAGCATTTT. This translates into CASSFRQGGQPQHF.

The genes are TRBV6-1 and TRBJ1-6, with TRBD1 as a possible D gene (5 bases). The CDR3 contains 14 residues. From germline, CDR1 is MNHNS and CDR2 SASEGT. V dropped 6 bases and J dropped 11 bases, with 17 bases sitting between them. The CDR3 protein is CASRRGLRGAPLHF. CDR3 in DNA: TGTGCCAGCAGGAGGGGTCTCCGTGGGGCACCCCTCCACTTT.

Within the sample, this clonotype is medium-sized. The J gene is TRBJ2-5, the V gene TRBV5-6; D might be TRBD2 (6 bases). The CDR3 extends over 15 amino acids. V lost 3 bases to trimming and J lost 5 bases, with 17 bases between them. CDR1 is SGHDT, CDR2 YYEEEE, per germline. CDR3 residues: CASSSPGTPRETQYF. In nucleotides, the CDR3 is TGTGCCAGCAGCTCTCCCGGGACTCCACGGGAGACCCAGTACTTC.

This clonotype was seen a few times. The genes are TRBV12-3 or TRBV12-4 and TRBJ1-1; possible D gene TRBD1, 6 bases. This CDR3 spans 15 amino acids. Deletions cut 3 bases from V and 1 base from J, with 12 bases between. The CDR3 region has the DNA TGTGCCAGCAGTTTTAAGGGGGTTAGGAACACTGAAGCTTTCTTT. It encodes CASSFKGVRNTEAFF.

V and J are TRBV9 and TRBJ2-1; the D gene is possibly TRBD1 (6 bases). The germline V gene has CDR1 SGDLS and CDR2 YYNGEE. The V end was cut by 0 bases, the J end by 8 bases, with 9 bases between. CDR3 length: 13 residues. Here the CDR3 reads CASSVGPGDEQFF. In nucleotides, the CDR3 is TGTGCCAGCAGCGTAGGGCCAGGGGATGAGCAGTTCTTC.

This clonotype was observed a handful of times. The chain links TRBV6-5 to TRBJ2-3, with D perhaps matching TRBD2 (5 bases). The CDR3 is 17 residues long. V was pared by 4 bases and J by 1 base, with 18 bases between. The germline V gene encodes CDR1 MNHEY and CDR2 SVGAGI. This CDR3 reads CASSFGLGVDGTDTQYF. The CDR3 DNA sequence: TGTGCCAGCAGTTTCGGGCTGGGAGTTGACGGCACAGATACGCAGTATTTT.

This clonotype was counted a few times. The chain employs TRBV5-1 and TRBJ2-7; D not resolved. The germline gives CDR1 SGHRS, CDR2 YFSETQ. Trimming took 3 bases from V and 3 from J, leaving 10 bases between them. This CDR3 is built from 13 residues. The DNA for the CDR3 is TGCGCCAGCAGCTATGGTCTCCGCTACGAGCAGTACTTC. Translating gives CASSYGLRYEQYF.

V and J are TRBV29-1 and TRBJ2-1; no clear D gene. The CDR3 has 12 amino acids. Looked up from germline, CDR1 is SQVTM and CDR2 is ANQGSEA. The V and J ends lost 4 bases and 7 bases respectively, with 11 bases between them. The chain's CDR3 is CSVVIYNNEQFF. The CDR3 bases are TGCAGCGTTGTGATATACAATAATGAGCAGTTCTTC.

This clonotype was recorded many times. The chain combines TRBV7-9 with TRBJ2-7, with 9 bases identical to TRBD1. Trimming removed 4 bases from V and 9 bases from J; junction bases left unmatched: 4. This CDR3 comprises 12 residues. The germline gives CDR1 SEHNR, CDR2 FQNEAQ (reference sequence). The CDR3 region is CASSSDRGGQYF. The CDR3 bases are TGTGCCAGCAGCTCGGACAGGGGTGGGCAGTACTTC.

This clonotype turned up a few times. The genes are TRBV12-3 or TRBV12-4 and TRBJ1-5; 10 nucleotides match TRBD1. The CDR3 is made up of 16 amino acids. The ends lost 3 bases at V and 4 bases at J; junction bases unmatched: 6. The CDR3 sequence: CASSFGDRGRNQPQHF. The CDR3 nucleotides read TGTGCCAGCAGTTTCGGGGACAGGGGCAGGAATCAGCCCCAGCATTTT.

The table lists this clonotype with a few counts. This CDR3 reads CASSSRRNTEAFF. Here the CDR3 DNA reads TGTGCCAGCAGCTCTCGGAGGAACACTGAAGCTTTCTTT. The chain has TRBV12-3 or TRBV12-4 and TRBJ1-1; no reliable D call. Between the trimmed V and J ends, which lost 6 bases and 1 base, there was a span of 9 bases. The CDR3 spans 13 residues.

This rearrangement joins TRBV12-3 or TRBV12-4 to TRBJ2-3; D possibly matches TRBD1 or TRBD2 (5 bases each). This CDR3 comprises 16 residues. V lost 3 bases, J lost 0 bases, and 13 bases lay in between. This CDR3 reads CASSLARGASTDTQYF. In nucleotides, the CDR3 is TGTGCCAGCAGTTTGGCTCGGGGCGCTAGCACAGATACGCAGTATTTT.

At least ten counts were recorded for this clonotype. The genes are TRBV11-3 and TRBJ2-2; 7 bases are a match to TRBD2. The CDR3 spans 16 residues. Trimming took 5 bases from V and 6 from J; bases not matched to a gene: 12. CDR1 and CDR2 (germline): SGHNT, YENEEA. The CDR3 region is CASSPGLGGRAGELFF. CDR3 sequence (DNA): TGTGCCAGCAGCCCCGGCCTTGGGGGGAGGGCCGGGGAGCTGTTTTTT.

This clonotype occurred many times. This rearrangement joins TRBV9 to TRBJ2-7, with D possibly being TRBD2 (6 bases). The germline gives CDR1 SGDLS, CDR2 YYNGEE. Trimming stripped 0 bases from V and 3 bases from J, with 13 bases between. The CDR3 length is 15 residues. The CDR3 sequence: CASSVAGGGVYEQYF. For the CDR3, the DNA is TGTGCCAGCAGCGTAGCTGGTGGAGGGGTCTACGAGCAGTACTTC.

This clonotype was counted ten times or more. This chain joins TRBV3-1 and TRBJ2-2; D is unresolved. The V end was cut by 1 base, the J end by 6 bases, with 3 bases between. The CDR3 is 12 amino acids. Germline V gives CDR1 LGHDT, CDR2 YNNKEL (reference sequence). CDR3 in DNA: TGTGCCAGCAGCCAAGCACCCGGGGAGCTGTTTTTT. It is translated as CASSQAPGELFF.

The chain uses TRBV6-5 and TRBJ2-5; weak D call: TRBD1 (6 bases). This CDR3 has 13 amino acids. Per germline, CDR1 MNHEY and CDR2 SVGAGI. V lost 6 bases, J lost 2 bases, and 10 bases lay in between. CDR3 nucleotide sequence: TGTGCCAGCAGGAGGACAGTTCAAGAGACCCAGTACTTC. Amino acids: CASRRTVQETQYF.

There are many counts of this clonotype. This chain joins TRBV12-3 or TRBV12-4 and TRBJ1-1, with unresolved D. CDR3 length: 13 residues. V was clipped by 6 bases and J by 1 base, with 9 bases between them. The CDR3 region has the DNA TGTGCCAGCAGCCTTACAGAGAACACTGAAGCTTTCTTT. This encodes CASSLTENTEAFF.

In this sample, this clonotype turned up many times. The rearrangement uses TRBV28 and TRBJ2-1; TRBD1 might be the D (6 bases). CDR1 and CDR2 (germline): MDHEN, SYDVKM. V was pared by 4 bases and J by 0 bases, with 13 bases between. This CDR3 is built from 16 residues. CDR3 nucleotide sequence: TGTGCCAGCAGTTCCAGCCGACAGGCCTCCTACAATGAGCAGTTCTTC. This sequence encodes CASSSSRQASYNEQFF.

This clonotype was observed many times. The rearrangement uses TRBV12-3 or TRBV12-4 and TRBJ2-3; no firm D call. Trimming left V 5 bases short and J 14 bases short, with 17 bases between. This CDR3 has 12 residues. CDR3 nucleotides: TGTGCCAGCAGTCTTTTAGTGGGTAGCTTGTATTTT. Protein product: CASSLLVGSLYF.

This clonotype was seen at least ten times. This sequence joins TRBV12-5 and TRBJ1-1; D ambiguous. The germline V gene encodes CDR1 LGHNT and CDR2 FRNRAP. This CDR3 contains 15 residues. Between the trimmed V and J ends, which lost 5 bases and 4 bases, there was a span of 17 bases. The CDR3 is CASGENRLSFTEAFF. CDR3 nucleotides: TGTGCTAGTGGTGAAAACAGACTCTCTTTCACTGAAGCTTTCTTT.

This clonotype is termed medium-sized. Here the CDR3 reads CASSLQENQPQHF. Here the CDR3 DNA reads TGTGCCAGCAGTCTACAGGAAAATCAGCCCCAGCATTTT. This rearrangement joins TRBV2 to TRBJ1-5; D might be TRBD1 (5 bases). CDR1 is SNHLY, CDR2 FYNNEI, per germline. V was cut by 5 bases and J by 4 bases, with 9 bases left in between. This CDR3 is built from 13 residues.

This clonotype was counted ten times or more. The CDR3 spells CASSVPDTQYF. CDR3 bases: TGTGCCAGCAGTGTCCCAGATACGCAGTATTTT. The chain joins TRBV28 to TRBJ2-3, with no clear D. CDR1 MDHEN and CDR2 SYDVKM come from the germline V gene. Trimming cost V 5 bases and J 4 bases, with 4 bases left between them. This CDR3 region has 11 residues.

This clonotype has ten or more counts. This sequence joins TRBV21-1 and TRBJ1-5. TRBV21-1 is deemed a pseudogene. The CDR3 spans 16 residues. The CDR3 coding sequence is TGTGCCAGCAGCAAACGGTCGGTATGGGGCAATCAGCCCCAGCATTTT. Protein product: CASSKRSVWGNQPQHF.